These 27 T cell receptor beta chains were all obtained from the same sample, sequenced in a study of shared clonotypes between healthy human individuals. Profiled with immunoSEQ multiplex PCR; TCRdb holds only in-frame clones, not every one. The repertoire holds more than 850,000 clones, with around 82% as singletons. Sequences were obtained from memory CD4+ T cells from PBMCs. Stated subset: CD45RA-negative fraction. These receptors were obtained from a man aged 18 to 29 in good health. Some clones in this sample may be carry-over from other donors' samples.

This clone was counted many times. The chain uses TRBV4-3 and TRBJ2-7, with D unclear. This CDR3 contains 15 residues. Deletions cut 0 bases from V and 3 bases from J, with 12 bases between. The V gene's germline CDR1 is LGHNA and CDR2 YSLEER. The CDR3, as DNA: TGCGCCAGCAGCCAAGAAAGCCAATGGTTCTACGAGCAGTACTTC. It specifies CASSQESQWFYEQYF.

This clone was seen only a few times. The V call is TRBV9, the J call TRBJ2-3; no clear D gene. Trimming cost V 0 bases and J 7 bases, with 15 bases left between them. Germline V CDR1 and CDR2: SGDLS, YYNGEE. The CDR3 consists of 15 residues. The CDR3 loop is CASSVGLDLGYTQYF. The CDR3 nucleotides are TGTGCCAGCAGCGTAGGGTTAGACCTCGGGTATACGCAGTATTTT.

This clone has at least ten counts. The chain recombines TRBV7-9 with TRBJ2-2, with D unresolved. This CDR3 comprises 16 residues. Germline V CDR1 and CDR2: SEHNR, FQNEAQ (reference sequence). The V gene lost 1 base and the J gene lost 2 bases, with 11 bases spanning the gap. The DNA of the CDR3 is TGTGCCAGCAGCTTAGACTATACAGCAAACACCGGGGAGCTGTTTTTT. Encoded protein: CASSLDYTANTGELFF.

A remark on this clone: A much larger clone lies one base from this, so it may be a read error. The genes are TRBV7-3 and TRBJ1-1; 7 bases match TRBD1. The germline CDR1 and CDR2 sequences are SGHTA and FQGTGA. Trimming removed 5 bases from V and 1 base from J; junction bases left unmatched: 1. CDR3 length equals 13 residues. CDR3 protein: CASSGTANTEAFF. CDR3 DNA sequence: TGTGCCAGCAGCGGGACAGCGAACACTGAAGCTTTCTTT.

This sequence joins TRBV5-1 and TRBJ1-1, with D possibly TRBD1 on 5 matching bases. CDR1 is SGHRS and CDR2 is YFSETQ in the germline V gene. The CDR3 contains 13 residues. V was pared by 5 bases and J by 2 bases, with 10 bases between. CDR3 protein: CASRHDSNTEAFF. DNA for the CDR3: TGCGCCAGCAGGCATGACAGCAACACTGAAGCTTTCTTT.

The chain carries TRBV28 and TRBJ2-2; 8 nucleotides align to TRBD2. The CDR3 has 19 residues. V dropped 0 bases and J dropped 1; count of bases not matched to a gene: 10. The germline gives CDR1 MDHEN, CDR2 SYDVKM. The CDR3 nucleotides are TGTGCCAGCAGTTTATGGTCGGGAGGGCCCTCCTTGAACACCGGGGAGCTGTTTTTT. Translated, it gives CASSLWSGGPSLNTGELFF.

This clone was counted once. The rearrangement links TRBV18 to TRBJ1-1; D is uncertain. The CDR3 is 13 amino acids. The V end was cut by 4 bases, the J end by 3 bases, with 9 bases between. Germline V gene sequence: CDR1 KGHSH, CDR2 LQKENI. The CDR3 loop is CASSRGLDTEAFF. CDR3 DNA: TGTGCCAGCTCACGCGGGTTGGACACTGAAGCTTTCTTT.

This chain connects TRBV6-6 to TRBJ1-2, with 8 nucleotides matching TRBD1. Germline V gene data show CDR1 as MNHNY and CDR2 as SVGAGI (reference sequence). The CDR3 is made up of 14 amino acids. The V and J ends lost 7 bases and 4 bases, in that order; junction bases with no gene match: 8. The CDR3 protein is CASKFTGGFYGYTF. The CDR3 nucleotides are TGTGCCAGCAAATTCACAGGGGGGTTCTATGGCTACACCTTC.

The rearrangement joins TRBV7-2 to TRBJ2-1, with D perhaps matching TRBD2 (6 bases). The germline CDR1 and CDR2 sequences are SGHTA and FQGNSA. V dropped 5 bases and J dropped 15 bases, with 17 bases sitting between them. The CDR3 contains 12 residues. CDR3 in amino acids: CASSPRGRRGFF. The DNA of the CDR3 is TGTGCCAGCAGCCCCCGTGGGAGGCGAGGGTTCTTC.

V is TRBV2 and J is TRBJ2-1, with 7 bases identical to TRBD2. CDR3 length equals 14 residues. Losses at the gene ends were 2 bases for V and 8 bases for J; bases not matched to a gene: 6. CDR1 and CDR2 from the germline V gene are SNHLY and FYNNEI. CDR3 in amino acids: CASSEYSGGYEQFF. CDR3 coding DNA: TGTGCCAGCAGTGAATATTCGGGAGGTTATGAGCAGTTCTTC.

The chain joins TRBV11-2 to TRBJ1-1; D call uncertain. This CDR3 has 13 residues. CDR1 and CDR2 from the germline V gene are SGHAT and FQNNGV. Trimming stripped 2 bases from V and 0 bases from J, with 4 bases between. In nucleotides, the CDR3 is TGTGCCAGCAGCTTACCAGTGAACACTGAAGCTTTCTTT. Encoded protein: CASSLPVNTEAFF.

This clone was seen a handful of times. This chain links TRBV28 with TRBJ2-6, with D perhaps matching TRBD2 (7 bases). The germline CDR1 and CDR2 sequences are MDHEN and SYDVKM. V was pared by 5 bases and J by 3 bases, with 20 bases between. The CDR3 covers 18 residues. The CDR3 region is CASSQFMGGRFGANVLTF. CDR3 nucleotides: TGTGCCAGCAGTCAGTTTATGGGGGGGCGCTTTGGGGCCAACGTCCTGACTTTC.

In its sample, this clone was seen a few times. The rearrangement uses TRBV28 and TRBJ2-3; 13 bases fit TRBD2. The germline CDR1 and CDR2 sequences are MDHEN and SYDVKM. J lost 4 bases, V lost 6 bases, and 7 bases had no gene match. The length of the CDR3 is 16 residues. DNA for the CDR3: TGTGCCAGCAGGGAAGGACTAGCGGGAGCTTCAGATACGCAGTATTTT. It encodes CASREGLAGASDTQYF.

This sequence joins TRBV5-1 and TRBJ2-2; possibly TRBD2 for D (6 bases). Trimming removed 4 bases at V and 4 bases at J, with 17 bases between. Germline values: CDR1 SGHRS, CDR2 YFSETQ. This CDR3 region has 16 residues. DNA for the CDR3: TGCGCCAGCAGCGACCGGGAGAGGAAAGGCACCGGGGAGCTGTTTTTT. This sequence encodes CASSDRERKGTGELFF. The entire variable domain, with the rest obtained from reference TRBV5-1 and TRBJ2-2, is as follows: KAGVTQTPRYLIKTRGQQVTLSCSPISGHRSVSWYQQTPGQGLQFLFEYFSETQRNKGNFPGRFSGRQFSNSRSEMNVSTLELGDSALYLCASSDRERKGTGELFFGEGSRLTVL.

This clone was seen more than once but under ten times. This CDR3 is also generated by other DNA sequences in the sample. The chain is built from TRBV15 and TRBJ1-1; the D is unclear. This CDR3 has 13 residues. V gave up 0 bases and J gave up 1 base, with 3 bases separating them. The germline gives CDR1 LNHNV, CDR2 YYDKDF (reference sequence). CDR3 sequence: CATSREGNTEAFF. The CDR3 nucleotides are TGTGCCACCAGCAGAGAAGGGAACACTGAAGCTTTCTTT.

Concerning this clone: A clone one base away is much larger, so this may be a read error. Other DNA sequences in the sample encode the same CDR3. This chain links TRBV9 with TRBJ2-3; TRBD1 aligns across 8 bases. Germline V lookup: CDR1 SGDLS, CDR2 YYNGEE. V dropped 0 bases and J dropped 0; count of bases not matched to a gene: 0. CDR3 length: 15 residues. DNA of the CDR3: TGTGCCAGCAGCGTAGGGACAGGGAGCACAGATACGCAGTATTTT. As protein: CASSVGTGSTDTQYF.

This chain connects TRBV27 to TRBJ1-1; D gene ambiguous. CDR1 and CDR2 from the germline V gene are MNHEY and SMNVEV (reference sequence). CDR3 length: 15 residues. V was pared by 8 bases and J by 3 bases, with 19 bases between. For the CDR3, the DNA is TGTGCCAGCGCAGCGTTGGTCAGGCGGTACACTGAAGCTTTCTTT. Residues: CASAALVRRYTEAFF.

This CDR3 is CASSLRGHNQPQHF. For the CDR3, the DNA is TGTGCCAGCAGTCTCAGGGGGCACAATCAGCCCCAGCATTTT. The chain links TRBV6-5 to TRBJ1-5; 8 positions match TRBD1. V shed 5 bases, J shed 3 bases, and the junction held 3 bases outside the gene matches. Germline V CDR1 and CDR2: MNHEY, SVGAGI. The CDR3 loop spans 14 amino acids.

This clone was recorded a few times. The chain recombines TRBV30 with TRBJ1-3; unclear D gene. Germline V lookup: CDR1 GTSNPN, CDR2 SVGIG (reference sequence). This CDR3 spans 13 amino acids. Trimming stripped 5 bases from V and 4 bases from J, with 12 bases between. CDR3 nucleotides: TGTGCCTGGGCGCCGAAGGCCGGAAACACCATATATTTT. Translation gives CAWAPKAGNTIYF.

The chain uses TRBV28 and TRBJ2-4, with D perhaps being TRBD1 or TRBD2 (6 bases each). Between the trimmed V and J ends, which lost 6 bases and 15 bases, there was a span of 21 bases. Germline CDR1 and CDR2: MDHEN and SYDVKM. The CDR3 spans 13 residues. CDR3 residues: CASSPIPRGPGYF. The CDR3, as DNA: TGTGCCAGCAGCCCCATCCCCCGGGGGCCAGGGTACTTC.

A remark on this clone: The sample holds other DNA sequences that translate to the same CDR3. This CDR3 reads CASSPRLNTGELFF. The CDR3 DNA is TGTGCCAGCTCACCTAGACTAAACACCGGGGAGCTGTTTTTT. The V gene is TRBV18, the J gene TRBJ2-2, with D possibly TRBD2 on 5 matching bases. This CDR3 has 14 residues. CDR1 and CDR2 from the germline V gene are KGHSH and LQKENI. Trimming took off 3 bases at V and 2 bases at J, with 7 bases between the two ends.

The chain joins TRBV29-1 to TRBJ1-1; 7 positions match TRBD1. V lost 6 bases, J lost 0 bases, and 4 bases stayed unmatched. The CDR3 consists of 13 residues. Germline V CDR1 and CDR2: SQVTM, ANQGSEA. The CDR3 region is CSVRDSLNTEAFF. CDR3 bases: TGCAGCGTCCGGGACAGCCTGAACACTGAAGCTTTCTTT.

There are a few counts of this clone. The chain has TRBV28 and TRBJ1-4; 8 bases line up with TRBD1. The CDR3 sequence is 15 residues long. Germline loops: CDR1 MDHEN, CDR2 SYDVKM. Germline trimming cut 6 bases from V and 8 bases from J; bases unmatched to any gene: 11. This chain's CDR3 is CASSSTGQGREKLFF. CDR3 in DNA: TGTGCCAGCAGCTCGACAGGACAGGGAAGGGAAAAACTGTTTTTT.

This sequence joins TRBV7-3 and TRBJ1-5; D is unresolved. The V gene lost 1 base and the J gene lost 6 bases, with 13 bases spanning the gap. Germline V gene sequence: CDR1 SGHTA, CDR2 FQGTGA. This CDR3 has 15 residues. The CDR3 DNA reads TGTGCCAGCAGCTTAATTGGAGGGAAGGGTCAGCCCCAGCATTTT. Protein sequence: CASSLIGGKGQPQHF.

CDR3 nucleotides: TGTGCCAGCTCACCTACCACGGGGCAGCCCCAGCATTTT. Its protein product is CASSPTTGQPQHF. The chain couples TRBV18 to TRBJ1-5, with unresolved D. CDR3 length: 13 residues. CDR1 KGHSH and CDR2 LQKENI come from the germline V gene. V lost 3 bases and J lost 7, with 10 bases in between.

The CDR3 region is CSAPGPDTIYF. The CDR3 DNA reads as TGCAGTGCCCCCGGGCCGGACACCATATATTTT. V gene TRBV20-1 combines with J gene TRBJ1-3; D remains ambiguous. CDR1 is DFQATT, CDR2 SNEGSKA, per germline (reference sequence). V was clipped by 6 bases and J by 8 bases, with 11 bases between them. The CDR3 length is 11 residues.

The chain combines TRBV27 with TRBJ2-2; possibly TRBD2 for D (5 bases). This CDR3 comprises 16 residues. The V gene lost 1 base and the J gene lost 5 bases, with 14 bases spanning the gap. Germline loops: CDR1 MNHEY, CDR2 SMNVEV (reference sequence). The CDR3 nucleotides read TGTGCCAGCAGTTTATTCACTAGTCGTCGGACCGGGGAGCTGTTTTTT. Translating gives CASSLFTSRRTGELFF.